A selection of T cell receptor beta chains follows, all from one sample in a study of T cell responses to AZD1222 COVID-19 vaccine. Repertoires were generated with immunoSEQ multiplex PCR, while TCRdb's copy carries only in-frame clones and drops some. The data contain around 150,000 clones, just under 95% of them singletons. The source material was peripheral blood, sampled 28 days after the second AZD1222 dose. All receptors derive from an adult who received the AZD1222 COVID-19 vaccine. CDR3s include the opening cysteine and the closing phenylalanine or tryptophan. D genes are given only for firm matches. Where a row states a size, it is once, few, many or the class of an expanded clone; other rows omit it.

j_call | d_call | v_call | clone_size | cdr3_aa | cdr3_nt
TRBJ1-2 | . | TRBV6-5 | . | CASTSAQTYGYTF | TGTGCCAGCACTTCGGCACAGACTTATGGCTACACCTTC
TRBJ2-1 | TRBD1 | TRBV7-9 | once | CASSPGQLNEQFF | TGTGCCAGCAGCCCGGGACAGCTCAATGAGCAGTTCTTC
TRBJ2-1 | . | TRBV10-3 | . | CAISARAEAYNEQFF | TGTGCCATCAGTGCCCGGGCTGAAGCCTACAATGAGCAGTTCTTC
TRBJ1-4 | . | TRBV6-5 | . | CASSYRKGGLEKLFF | TGTGCCAGCAGTTACCGAAAAGGGGGTCTCGAAAAACTGTTTTTT
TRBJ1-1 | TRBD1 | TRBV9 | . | CASSVSQTGDEAFF | TGTGCCAGCAGCGTTTCCCAGACAGGGGATGAAGCTTTCTTT
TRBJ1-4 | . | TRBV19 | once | CASSVEISPAEKLFF | TGTGCCAGTAGTGTGGAAATAAGCCCAGCCGAAAAACTGTTTTTT
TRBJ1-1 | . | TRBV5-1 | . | CASRPYRDNTEAFF | TGCGCCAGCAGACCTTACAGGGACAACACTGAAGCTTTCTTT
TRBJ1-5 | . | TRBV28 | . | CASSSDSVYQPQHF | TGTGCCAGCAGCTCGGATTCGGTTTATCAGCCCCAGCATTTT
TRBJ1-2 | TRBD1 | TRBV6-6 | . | CASRPGQGRVGYTF | TGTGCCAGCAGGCCGGGACAGGGAAGGGTTGGCTACACCTTC
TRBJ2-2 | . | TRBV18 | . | CASSPGQFTGELFF | TGTGCCAGCTCACCAGGACAGTTCACCGGGGAGCTGTTTTTT
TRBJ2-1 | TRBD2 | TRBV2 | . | CASRISGGAFNEQFF | TGTGCCAGCAGGATTAGCGGGGGGGCCTTCAATGAGCAGTTCTTC
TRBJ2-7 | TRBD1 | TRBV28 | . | CASQMTGAGNEQYF | TGTGCCAGCCAAATGACAGGGGCCGGGAACGAGCAGTACTTC
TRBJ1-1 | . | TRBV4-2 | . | CASSQPTGNTEAFF | TGTGCCAGCAGCCAACCGACAGGGAACACTGAAGCTTTCTTT
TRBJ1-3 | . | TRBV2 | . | CASDRYSGNTIYF | TGTGCCAGCGACAGGTACTCTGGAAACACCATATATTTT
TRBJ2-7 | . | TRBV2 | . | CASSSARTESYEQYF | TGTGCCAGCAGTTCTGCTAGGACGGAATCCTACGAGCAGTACTTC
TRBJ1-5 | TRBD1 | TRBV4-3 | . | CASARDRDSQPQHF | TGCGCCAGCGCGAGGGACAGGGACTCCCAGCCCCAGCATTTT
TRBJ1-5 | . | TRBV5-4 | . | CASSSGGQPQHF | TGTGCCAGCAGCTCCGGCGGGCAGCCCCAGCATTTT
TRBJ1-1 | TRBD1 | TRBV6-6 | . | CASSRGQGVWNTEAFF | TGTGCCAGCAGCCGCGGACAGGGGGTTTGGAACACTGAAGCTTTCTTT
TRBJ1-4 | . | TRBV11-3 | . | CASSRGWTNEKLFF | TGTGCCAGCAGCCGAGGTTGGACTAATGAAAAACTGTTTTTT
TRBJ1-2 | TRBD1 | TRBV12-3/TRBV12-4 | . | CASRDRGVGYTF | TGTGCCAGCAGGGACAGGGGAGTTGGCTACACCTTC
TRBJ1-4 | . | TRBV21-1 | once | CASSRGGRTGEKLFF | TGTGCCAGCAGCAGGGGGGGGCGCACGGGTGAAAAACTGTTTTTT
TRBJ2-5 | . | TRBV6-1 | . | CASSSRDRETQYF | TGTGCCAGCAGTTCCCGGGACCGAGAGACCCAGTACTTC
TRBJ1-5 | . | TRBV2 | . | CASNRGNMPQHF | TGTGCCAGCAACCGGGGTAATATGCCCCAGCATTTT
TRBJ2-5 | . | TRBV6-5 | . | CASSSLATQETQYF | TGTGCCAGCAGTAGTCTAGCGACTCAAGAGACCCAGTACTTC
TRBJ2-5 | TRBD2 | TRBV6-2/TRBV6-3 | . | CASSTPLALAGFQETQYF | TGTGCCAGCAGTACCCCCCTCGCCCTAGCGGGGTTCCAAGAGACCCAGTACTTC
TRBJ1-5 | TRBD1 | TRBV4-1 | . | CASSHVYRDRAAQPQHF | TGCGCCAGCAGCCATGTGTACCGGGACAGGGCTGCTCAGCCCCAGCATTTT
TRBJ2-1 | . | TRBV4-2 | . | CASSQPTGSSVNEQFF | TGTGCCAGCAGCCAACCTACAGGAAGTTCGGTCAATGAGCAGTTCTTC
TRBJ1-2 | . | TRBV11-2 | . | CASSLDTGLGYGYTF | TGTGCCAGCAGCTTAGATACGGGGCTGGGCTATGGCTACACCTTC
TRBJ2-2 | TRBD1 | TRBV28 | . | CASGGTGLPGELFF | TGTGCCAGCGGAGGGACAGGGCTACCCGGGGAGCTGTTTTTT
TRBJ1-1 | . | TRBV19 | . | CASRRDTEAFF | TGTGCCAGTAGGAGGGACACTGAAGCTTTCTTT
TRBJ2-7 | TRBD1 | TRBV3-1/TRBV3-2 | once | CASSGQEDYEQYF | TGTGCCAGCAGTGGACAGGAAGACTACGAGCAGTACTTC
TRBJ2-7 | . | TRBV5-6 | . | CASSRQGEQYF | TGTGCCAGCAGTAGGCAGGGCGAGCAGTACTTC
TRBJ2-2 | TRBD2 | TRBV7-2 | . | CASSLSLAGGVAGELFF | TGTGCCAGCAGCTTATCCCTAGCGGGGGGCGTTGCCGGGGAGCTGTTTTTT
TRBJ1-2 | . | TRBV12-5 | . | CASGLSNNYGYTF | TGTGCTAGTGGTTTGAGTAACAACTATGGCTACACCTTC
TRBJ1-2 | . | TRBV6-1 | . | CASSEATGIITYGYTF | TGTGCCAGCAGTGAAGCTACAGGGATTATAACATATGGCTACACCTTC
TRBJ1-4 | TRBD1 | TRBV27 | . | CASRQGATNEKLFF | TGTGCCAGCAGACAGGGGGCAACTAATGAAAAACTGTTTTTT
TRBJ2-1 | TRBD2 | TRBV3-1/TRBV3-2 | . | CASSSSGGVNNEQFF | TGTGCCAGCAGCAGTAGCGGGGGGGTAAACAATGAGCAGTTCTTC
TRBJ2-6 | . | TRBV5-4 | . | CASSLPGTGANVLTF | TGTGCCAGCAGCTTACCAGGGACTGGGGCCAACGTCCTGACTTTC
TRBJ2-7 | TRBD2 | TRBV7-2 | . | CASSGLAGSYEQYF | TGTGCCAGCAGCGGACTAGCGGGATCCTACGAGCAGTACTTC
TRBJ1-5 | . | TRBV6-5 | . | CASSLDSYNQPQHF | TGTGCCAGCAGCCTCGACAGCTACAATCAGCCCCAGCATTTT
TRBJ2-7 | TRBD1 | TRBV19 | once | CASSLQGAPEQYF | TGTGCCAGTAGTTTACAGGGGGCGCCCGAGCAGTACTTC
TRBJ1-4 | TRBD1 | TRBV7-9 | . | CASSWTGRYNEKLFF | TGTGCCAGCAGCTGGACAGGGCGTTATAATGAAAAACTGTTTTTT
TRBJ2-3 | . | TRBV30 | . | CAWSVASGGSTDTQYF | TGTGCCTGGAGTGTAGCCTCGGGCGGAAGCACAGATACGCAGTATTTT
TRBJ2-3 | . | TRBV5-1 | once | CASSGRGRDTQYF | TGCGCCAGCAGTGGGAGGGGGCGGGATACGCAGTATTTT
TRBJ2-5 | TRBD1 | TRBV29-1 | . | CSVEDLGQGADAGQETQYF | TGCAGCGTTGAAGATCTGGGGCAGGGGGCGGACGCGGGCCAAGAGACCCAGTACTTC
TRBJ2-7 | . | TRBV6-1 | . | CASSEETWSYEQYF | TGTGCCAGCAGTGAAGAAACCTGGTCCTACGAGCAGTACTTC
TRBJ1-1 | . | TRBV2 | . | CASSEPKSEYTEAFF | TGTGCCAGCAGTGAACCGAAATCGGAATACACTGAAGCTTTCTTT
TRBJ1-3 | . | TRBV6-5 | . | CAAESGNTIYF | TGTGCCGCGGAGTCTGGAAACACCATATATTTT
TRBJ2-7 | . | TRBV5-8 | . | CASSWPGREQYF | TGTGCCAGCAGCTGGCCGGGGCGCGAGCAGTACTTC
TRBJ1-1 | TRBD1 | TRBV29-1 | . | CSAADRDTNTEAFF | TGCAGCGCCGCTGACAGGGATACGAACACTGAAGCTTTCTTT
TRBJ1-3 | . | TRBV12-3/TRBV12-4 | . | CASNGNGNTIYF | TGTGCCAGCAATGGGAATGGAAACACCATATATTTT
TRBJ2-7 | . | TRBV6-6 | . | CASSFRLLQYEQYF | TGTGCCAGCAGTTTTAGACTCCTCCAATACGAGCAGTACTTC
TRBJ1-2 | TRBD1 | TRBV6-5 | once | CASSYSGTGGGYGYTF | TGTGCCAGCAGTTACTCAGGGACAGGGGGAGGCTATGGCTACACCTTC
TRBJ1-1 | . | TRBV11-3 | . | CASSLFQGNTEAFF | TGTGCCAGCAGCTTATTCCAGGGGAACACTGAAGCTTTCTTT
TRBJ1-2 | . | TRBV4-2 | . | CASSQGRGLGGYTF | TGTGCCAGCAGCCAAGGCAGGGGTTTGGGAGGCTACACCTTC
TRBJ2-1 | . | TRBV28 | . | CASSSGGDSSGYNEQFF | TGTGCCAGCAGTTCTGGAGGGGATTCCTCGGGATACAATGAGCAGTTCTTC
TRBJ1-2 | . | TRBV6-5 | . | CASSPLFEGVDGYTF | TGTGCCAGCAGCCCGCTTTTTGAGGGCGTCGATGGCTACACCTTC
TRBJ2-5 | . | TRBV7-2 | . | CASSLAHQETQYF | TGTGCCAGCAGTTTGGCACACCAAGAGACCCAGTACTTC
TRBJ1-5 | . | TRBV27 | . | CASRDLGKYQPQHF | TGTGCCAGCCGAGACCTGGGAAAGTATCAGCCCCAGCATTTT
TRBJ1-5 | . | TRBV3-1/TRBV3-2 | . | CASSLTLTGPQHF | TGTGCCAGCAGCCTTACCTTGACGGGGCCCCAGCATTTT